The source of this T cell receptor (beta chain) is a study of human T cells and chemical hapten exposure. TCRdb used MiXCR to reprocess the RACE reads, holding one entry per CDR3 protein. The sample consists of about 270,000 distinct CDR3 sequences, 7.5% to 9% of them appearing once. This clonotype was observed many times. The target antigen is unknown. Time point indicated: pre-sensitization, week 0. Treatment in this sample: therapeutic diphenylcyclopropenone sensitization with weekly scalp DPC. Alopecia patients between 18 and 70 years old and suitable for DPC were used as donors. Germline trimming cut 11 bases from V and 8 bases from J; bases unmatched to any gene: 8. The CDR3 runs to 12 residues. Per germline, CDR1 MDHEN and CDR2 SYDVKM. Study conclusions and caveats: The immune response of these alopecia patients might not match healthy individuals'. With DPC sensitization, TCRs exceeding 1 in 1000 frequency showed no change. While controls formed fewer of them, expanded TCRs formed significantly more large CDR3 similarity clusters.

This chain links TRBV28 with TRBJ1-5; 8 bases are a match to TRBD1. The origin of this receptor is a man younger than 35 with alopecia areata. Some clones in this sample may be carry-over from other donors' samples. The input for sequencing was whole blood, taken in connection with sensitization to the hapten diphenylcyclopropenone (DPC). CDR3 sequence reads: CAGRTGREPQHF. DNA for the CDR3: TGTGCCGGAAGGACAGGGCGAGAGCCCCAGCATTTT.